The 8 T cell receptor beta chains reported below all come from one sample, sequenced in a study of T-cell reconstitution after alpha-beta-depleted transplantation in children. The library targeted TCRbeta and was prepared with unique molecular identifiers. From the PCR reads, TCRdb called clonotypes with MiXCR, one entry per CDR3 protein. Here the sample spans 780,000 or so distinct CDR3 sequences, 16% being singletons. The specimen comprised PBMCs, mostly from graft donor cells, sampled 360 days after TCRalphabeta/CD19-depleted stem cell transplant. Every receptor here comes from a male patient between 5 and 17 years old who had a stem cell transplant for acute lymphoblastic leukemia, so the T cells may come from the graft donor.

This clonotype was recorded many times. The rearrangement uses TRBV4-2 and TRBJ2-1; 9 bases fit TRBD2. In germline, CDR1 is LGHNA, CDR2 YNFKEQ. This CDR3 has 15 amino acids. Trimming cost V 3 bases and J 5 bases; bases outside gene matches: 5. CDR3 sequence: CASSQVGLANNEQFF. In nucleotides, the CDR3 is TGTGCCAGCAGCCAGGTGGGACTAGCAAACAATGAGCAGTTCTTC.

This clonotype came up a few times. V usage is TRBV5-1 and J usage is TRBJ2-2; no reliable D call. V was shortened by 2 bases and J by 6 bases, with 8 bases between the two germline ends. Per the germline V gene, CDR1 is SGHRS and CDR2 is YFSETQ. This CDR3 spans 13 amino acids. The CDR3 region is CASSFRVAGELFF. The CDR3 region has the DNA TGCGCCAGCAGCTTTAGGGTTGCCGGGGAGCTGTTTTTT. The entire variable domain, with the rest obtained from reference TRBV5-1 and TRBJ2-2, is as follows: KAGVTQTPRYLIKTRGQQVTLSCSPISGHRSVSWYQQTPGQGLQFLFEYFSETQRNKGNFPGRFSGRQFSNSRSEMNVSTLELGDSALYLCASSFRVAGELFFGEGSRLTVL.

This clonotype was detected many times. The V call is TRBV3-1, the J call TRBJ2-1; no definite D call. From germline, CDR1 is LGHDT and CDR2 YNNKEL (reference sequence). V was shortened by 1 base and J by 10 bases, with 5 bases between the two germline ends. The CDR3 is 11 amino acids. The CDR3 region is CASSQVQEQFF. In nucleotides, the CDR3 is TGTGCCAGCAGCCAAGTCCAAGAGCAGTTCTTC.

The chain couples TRBV15 to TRBJ2-5; possibly TRBD1 or TRBD2 for D (5 bases each). Germline V gives CDR1 LNHNV, CDR2 YYDKDF (reference sequence). There are 16 residues in the CDR3. Trimming cost V 1 base and J 7 bases, with 19 bases left between them. The CDR3 sequence: CATSRGRQGPGRTQYF. The CDR3 DNA sequence: TGTGCCACCAGCAGAGGCCGCCAGGGCCCAGGGAGGACCCAGTACTTC. The full variable domain, rest sourced from reference TRBV15 and TRBJ2-5, is DAMVIQNPRYQVTQFGKPVTLSCSQTLNHNVMYWYQQKSSQAPKLLFHYYDKDFNNEADTPDNFQSRRPNTSFCFLDIRSPGLGDTAMYLCATSRGRQGPGRTQYFGPGTRLLVL.

This chain joins TRBV11-2 and TRBJ2-6; TRBD1 agrees at 8 bases. Germline CDR1 and CDR2: SGHAT and FQNNGV. The CDR3 length is 19 residues. Trimming at V came to 3 bases and at J to 0 bases, leaving 10 bases not matched to a gene. The CDR3 DNA sequence: TGTGCCAGCAGCTTTAAACAGGGGGGCGATCGCTCTGGGGCCAACGTCCTGACTTTC. It yields the protein CASSFKQGGDRSGANVLTF.

This chain uses TRBV5-1 with TRBJ2-7; possibly TRBD1 for D (6 bases). CDR3 size: 15 residues. Trimming removed 4 bases at V and 3 bases at J, with 17 bases between. From germline, CDR1 is SGHRS and CDR2 YFSETQ. CDR3 in DNA: TGCGCCAGCAGCCTGGGGGCTCGGCCTTACTACGAGCAGTACTTC. This encodes CASSLGARPYYEQYF.

This clonotype was counted a few times. The CDR3 DNA reads as TGTGCCAGCACCCCACTAGCGGACCAAGAGACCCAGTACTTC. It translates to CASTPLADQETQYF. The V and J genes are TRBV2 and TRBJ2-5; 8 bases line up with TRBD2. The length of the CDR3 is 14 residues. The germline CDR1 and CDR2 sequences are SNHLY and FYNNEI. V dropped 7 bases and J dropped 0; count of bases not matched to a gene: 4.

Only a few counts were recorded for this clonotype. This chain connects TRBV10-2 to TRBJ2-6, with a weak D call TRBD2 (6 bases). The germline gives CDR1 WSHSY, CDR2 SAAADI. The CDR3 runs to 17 residues. The V and J ends lost 3 bases and 0 bases respectively, with 12 bases between them. The CDR3 DNA reads TGCGCCAGCAGTGACCCGGGACTCCCCTCTGGGGCCAACGTCCTGACTTTC. Translation: CASSDPGLPSGANVLTF.